Below, 32 T cell receptor beta chains from the same sample are listed, as sequenced in a study of blood T cell repertoires in COVID-19. TCRdb's table, derived via immunoSEQ multiplex PCR, lists solely in-frame clones and lacks some. The profile shows roughly 99,000 clones, approximately 85% of them singletons. Sample: peripheral blood. The receptors were gathered from a woman of 80 years or more with active or convalescent COVID-19.

The genes are TRBV27 and TRBJ2-3; 12 nucleotides match TRBD2. Trimming removed 4 bases from V and 5 bases from J; junction bases left unmatched: 4. Germline CDR1 is MNHEY and CDR2 is SMNVEV (reference sequence). This CDR3 has 15 residues. The CDR3, as DNA: TGTGCCAGCAGTTGGGCTAGCGGGAGGGGAGATACGCAGTATTTT. Protein sequence: CASSWASGRGDTQYF.

This clone came up a few times. A read error may produce the germline difference seen at one junction end. The V and J genes are TRBV7-2 and TRBJ1-5; 7 bases align to TRBD1. The CDR3 sequence is 12 residues long. Looked up from germline, CDR1 is SGHTA and CDR2 is FQGNSA. The CDR3 nucleotides are TGTGCCAGCAGCTTCGGGGACAGACCTCCAAATTTT. Encoded protein: CASSFGDRPPNF. The full variable domain, in which reference TRBV7-2 and TRBJ1-5 provide the parts outside the CDR3, is GAGVSQSPSNKVTEKGKDVELRCDPISGHTALYWYRQSLGQGLEFLIYFQGNSAPDKSGLPSDRFSAERTGGSVSTLTIQRTQQEDSAVYLCASSFGDRPPNFGDGTRLSIL.

This chain uses TRBV30 with TRBJ1-2; the match to TRBD1 covers 9 bases. There are 13 residues in the CDR3. Looked up from germline, CDR1 is GTSNPN and CDR2 is SVGIG (reference sequence). The ends lost 4 bases at V and 6 bases at J; junction bases unmatched: 6. This CDR3 is CAWTRDREDGYTF. CDR3 in DNA: TGTGCCTGGACCCGGGACAGGGAGGATGGCTACACCTTC.

The rearrangement uses TRBV5-4 and TRBJ2-1, with TRBD2 matching 9 bases. The CDR3 is 15 amino acids. V was pared by 3 bases and J by 4 bases, with 5 bases of the junction left unmatched. Germline V lookup: CDR1 SGHNT, CDR2 YYREEE (reference sequence). CDR3 protein: CASSSDAGGYNEQFF. Written as DNA, the CDR3 is TGTGCCAGCAGCTCGGACGCGGGAGGGTACAATGAGCAGTTCTTC.

This clone came up once. This chain uses TRBV6-5 with TRBJ2-7; 10 positions agree with TRBD2. V lost 6 bases, J lost 0 bases, and 2 bases stayed unmatched. The CDR3 has 14 amino acids. CDR1 is MNHEY, CDR2 SVGAGI, per germline. In DNA, the CDR3 is TGTGCCAGCAGGTCTAGCGGGAGCTCCTACGAGCAGTACTTC. Translating gives CASRSSGSSYEQYF.

The CDR3 reads CASSLEIGGPQHF. The DNA of the CDR3 is TGTGCCAGCAGCTTAGAGATCGGTGGGCCCCAGCATTTT. The chain couples TRBV7-8 to TRBJ1-5, with D hard to call. This CDR3 is built from 13 residues. V dropped 1 base and J dropped 9 bases, with 10 bases sitting between them. Germline V gives CDR1 SGHVS, CDR2 FQNEAQ. Looking up the rest from reference TRBV7-8 and TRBJ1-5 gives the full variable domain: GAGVSQSPRYKVAKRGQDVALRCDPISGHVSLFWYQQALGQGPEFLTYFQNEAQLDKSGLPSDRFFAERPEGSVSTLKIQRTQQEDSAVYLCASSLEIGGPQHFGDGTRLSIL.

The count of this clone is one. This chain links TRBV5-1 with TRBJ1-2; D remains ambiguous. Trimming shortened V by 0 bases and J by 4 bases, and 7 bases separated the two germline ends. CDR1 is SGHRS, CDR2 YFSETQ, per germline. The CDR3 is 13 residues long. The CDR3 spells CASSLGRPYGYTF. In DNA, the CDR3 is TGCGCCAGCAGCTTGGGGAGACCCTATGGCTACACCTTC.

Comments on this clone: An end of the junction differs from the germline gene, which may be a read error. The CDR3 loop is CASSLVGGGGADTQYF. Here the CDR3 DNA reads TGTGCCAGCAGCTTGGTCGGGGGAGGAGGGGCAGATACGCAGTATTTT. This sequence joins TRBV5-1 and TRBJ2-3; possibly TRBD2 for D (6 bases). CDR1 and CDR2 (germline): SGHRS, YFSETQ. The CDR3 has 16 amino acids.

This chain links TRBV7-3 with TRBJ2-1; 7 bases line up with TRBD1. Per the germline V gene, CDR1 is SGHTA and CDR2 is FQGTGA. The CDR3 covers 16 residues. V gave up 5 bases and J gave up 6 bases; unmatched junction bases: 13. The CDR3 region has the DNA TGTGCCAGCAGCGCATTGACAGGGACGAGCGTCAATGAGCAGTTCTTC. It encodes CASSALTGTSVNEQFF.

In nucleotides, the CDR3 is TGTGCCAGCAGCCCGTGGGAGGTCTGGGTAGCCAAAAACATTCAGTACTTC. It encodes CASSPWEVWVAKNIQYF. The V and J genes are TRBV27 and TRBJ2-4; tentative D call: TRBD2 (6 bases). This CDR3 region has 17 residues. Trimming stripped 6 bases from V and 0 bases from J, with 18 bases between. Germline V lookup: CDR1 MNHEY, CDR2 SMNVEV (reference sequence).

The CDR3 DNA is TGTGCCAGCAGTCTTGACAGGGTAAGGACTGAAGCTTTCTTT. Amino acid sequence: CASSLDRVRTEAFF. The chain recombines TRBV6-2 or TRBV6-3 with TRBJ1-1; 7 bases are a match to TRBD1. Germline V gene data show CDR1 as MNHEY and CDR2 as SVGEGT. The CDR3 contains 14 residues. Trimming took 5 bases from V and 5 from J; bases not matched to a gene: 8.

This clone was observed a handful of times. The chain joins TRBV7-2 to TRBJ2-7; 7 bases agree with TRBD2. Per germline, CDR1 SGHTA and CDR2 FQGNSA. The V and J ends lost 2 bases and 2 bases, in that order; junction bases with no gene match: 6. CDR3 length: 15 amino acids. The CDR3 bases are TGTGCCAGCAGCTTACGGGGGGAGCGTCCCTACGAGCAGTACTTC. It translates to CASSLRGERPYEQYF.

The chain joins TRBV19 to TRBJ2-7; TRBD1 agrees at 7 bases. The ends lost 8 bases at V and 3 bases at J; junction bases unmatched: 13. The CDR3 runs 15 residues. Germline-derived CDR1 and CDR2 are LNHDA and SQIVND (reference sequence). CDR3 region: CASSLNRDSYYEQYF. CDR3 DNA sequence: TGTGCCAGTTCCCTAAACCGGGACAGCTACTACGAGCAGTACTTC.

This chain uses TRBV29-1 with TRBJ2-1, with a tentative D call TRBD2 (5 bases). In germline, CDR1 is SQVTM, CDR2 ANQGSEA. V was pared by 7 bases and J by 0 bases, with 16 bases between. CDR3 length equals 15 residues. CDR3 DNA: TGCAGCGCCTCTAGCCGGCTTAGCTCCTACAATGAGCAGTTCTTC. Translating it yields CSASSRLSSYNEQFF.

This rearrangement joins TRBV6-5 to TRBJ2-7; D perhaps matches TRBD1 (6 bases). This CDR3 comprises 16 residues. From germline, CDR1 is MNHEY and CDR2 SVGAGI. V lost 2 bases to trimming and J lost 5 bases, with 19 bases between them. The CDR3 spells CASSYVLRGAEDEQYF. The DNA for the CDR3 is TGTGCCAGCAGTTACGTTCTCAGGGGAGCCGAGGACGAGCAGTACTTC.

V usage is TRBV6-1 and J usage is TRBJ2-6, with TRBD1 identical over 7 bases. Germline CDR1 and CDR2: MNHNS and SASEGT. This CDR3 has 15 residues. Trimming removed 6 bases from V and 1 base from J; junction bases left unmatched: 3. As DNA, the CDR3 is TGTGCCAGCAGCCAACAGGGGTCTGGGGCCAACGTCCTGACTTTC. It translates to CASSQQGSGANVLTF.

J is TRBJ2-1 and V is TRBV5-6; D is perhaps TRBD1 (6 bases). The CDR3 has 15 residues. V lost 2 bases and J lost 3, with 12 bases in between. Germline assignment: CDR1 SGHDT and CDR2 YYEEEE. The CDR3 region is CASSLGGKGYNEQFF. The CDR3, as DNA: TGTGCCAGCAGCTTAGGGGGAAAGGGCTACAATGAGCAGTTCTTC.

This sequence joins TRBV7-9 and TRBJ2-2; D may be TRBD1 (5 bases). The CDR3 consists of 15 residues. Germline-derived CDR1 and CDR2 are SEHNR and FQNEAQ (reference sequence). The ends were cut back, 1 base at V and 2 bases at J, with 8 bases in the middle. The CDR3 DNA follows: TGTGCCAGCAGCTTAGGAGACAGTAACACCGGGGAGCTGTTTTTT. This encodes CASSLGDSNTGELFF.

The chain is built from TRBV9 and TRBJ2-3, with D perhaps matching TRBD2 (5 bases). CDR1 and CDR2 (germline): SGDLS, YYNGEE. The CDR3 contains 15 residues. Trimming shortened V by 4 bases and J by 0 bases, and 12 bases separated the two germline ends. CDR3 nucleotides: TGTGCCAGCAGCCTTAGCGCCACTAGCACAGATACGCAGTATTTT. Amino acid sequence: CASSLSATSTDTQYF.

The chain links TRBV20-1 to TRBJ1-5, with D perhaps matching TRBD1 (5 bases). The CDR3 has 13 amino acids. V was pared by 3 bases and J by 5 bases, with 11 bases between. Germline V gene lookup returns CDR1 DFQATT and CDR2 SNEGSKA (reference sequence). Here the CDR3 DNA reads TGCAGTGCTAGTGTCAGGGAATATCAGCCCCAGCATTTT. This codes for CSASVREYQPQHF.

The V call is TRBV28, the J call TRBJ2-5; D is possibly TRBD1 (5 bases). This CDR3 contains 14 residues. Trimming stripped 3 bases from V and 5 bases from J, with 13 bases between. Germline CDR1 reads MDHEN; CDR2 reads SYDVKM. The DNA for the CDR3 is TGTGCCAGCAGTTTGTTTACCCAGGGCGAGACCCAGTACTTC. Its translation: CASSLFTQGETQYF.

The J gene is TRBJ2-5, the V gene TRBV7-9, with unresolved D. This CDR3 has 15 amino acids. The V and J ends lost 1 base and 9 bases respectively, with 18 bases between them. CDR1 SEHNR and CDR2 FQNEAQ come from the germline V gene (reference sequence). The CDR3 spells CASSLVEAGVAPQYF. The CDR3, as DNA: TGTGCCAGCAGCTTAGTAGAGGCTGGAGTTGCGCCCCAGTACTTC.

A note on this clone: Other DNA sequences in the same sample also yield this CDR3. CDR3 in DNA: TGCGCCAGCAGCTTCGCTGCGTCCTACGAGCAGTACTTC. Residues: CASSFAASYEQYF. The rearrangement joins TRBV5-1 to TRBJ2-7; D is undetermined. Per germline, CDR1 SGHRS and CDR2 YFSETQ. With 2 bases removed from V and 1 base from J, the gap between germline ends came to 7 bases. CDR3 length: 13 residues.

This clone was counted once. The J gene is TRBJ2-3, the V gene TRBV5-1; TRBD2 is a possible D gene (6 bases). Trimming cost V 3 bases and J 6 bases, with 17 bases left between them. Germline assignment: CDR1 SGHRS and CDR2 YFSETQ. The CDR3 has 15 residues. The CDR3 nucleotides are TGCGCCAGCAGCTGGGCGGAGGGAACCAGGGATACGCAGTATTTT. Its protein product is CASSWAEGTRDTQYF.

This clone was detected only a few times. The chain recombines TRBV6-2 or TRBV6-3 with TRBJ1-5; D is ambiguous. The V gene's germline CDR1 is MNHEY and CDR2 SVGEGT. The CDR3 contains 14 residues. The germline V and J ends were trimmed by 4 bases and 0 bases, with 7 bases remaining between them. The CDR3 DNA is TGTGCCAGCAGTTCCGCGTTTAGCAATCAGCCCCAGCATTTT. It is translated as CASSSAFSNQPQHF.

V is TRBV11-3 and J is TRBJ2-2, with TRBD2 identical over 9 bases. The length of the CDR3 is 16 residues. The V segment lost 8 bases and the J segment 5 bases; nucleotides outside the gene matches: 12. CDR1 and CDR2 from the germline V gene are SGHNT and YENEEA. The CDR3 DNA sequence: TGTGCCAGCCGCCGGCCGGGGGCGGGGGGGACCGGGGAGCTGTTTTTT. Encoded protein: CASRRPGAGGTGELFF.

This clone was seen a handful of times. The genes are TRBV21-1 and TRBJ2-2; the table assigns TRBD1, which was not confirmed against the DNA. TRBV21-1 constitutes a pseudogene. The CDR3 contains 17 residues. CDR3 sequence (DNA): TGTGCCAGCAGCAACAGACCGGACAGGGGGCAGTCCGGGGAGCTGTTTTTT. Residues: CASSNRPDRGQSGELFF.

V gene TRBV7-2 combines with J gene TRBJ2-7; the D gene is possibly TRBD1 (6 bases). CDR1 is SGHTA, CDR2 FQGNSA, per germline. With 6 bases removed from V and 4 bases from J, the gap between germline ends came to 22 bases. The length of the CDR3 is 16 residues. The CDR3 DNA reads TGTGCCAGCAGTAAACCCGGGACAACCCTGGGGTACGAGCAGTACTTC. Translation gives CASSKPGTTLGYEQYF.

The chain uses TRBV4-3 and TRBJ1-1; D may be TRBD1 (6 bases). Germline CDR1 and CDR2: LGHNA and YSLEER. This CDR3 has 15 residues. V dropped 1 base and J dropped 2 bases, with 11 bases sitting between them. The CDR3 is CASSQVPGGNTEAFF. CDR3 nucleotides: TGCGCCAGCAGCCAAGTCCCGGGGGGCAACACTGAAGCTTTCTTT.

This clone occurred once. The chain carries TRBV10-3 and TRBJ2-1; D is possibly TRBD1 (5 bases). There are 15 residues in the CDR3. Germline assignment: CDR1 ENHRY and CDR2 SYGVKD. V was trimmed by 0 bases and J by 7 bases, leaving 13 bases between them. The CDR3 is CAISESLGAENEQFF. CDR3 bases: TGTGCCATCAGTGAGTCCTTAGGGGCCGAGAATGAGCAGTTCTTC.

The chain uses TRBV5-1 and TRBJ2-1; 7 nucleotides align to TRBD1. The CDR3 is made up of 14 amino acids. Trimming removed 5 bases from V and 8 bases from J; junction bases left unmatched: 10. Germline CDR1 is SGHRS and CDR2 is YFSETQ. The DNA for the CDR3 is TGCGCCAGCAGAAGGGACAGCTCAAGCGATGAGCAGTTCTTC. The encoded protein is CASRRDSSSDEQFF. The entire variable domain, with the rest obtained from reference TRBV5-1 and TRBJ2-1, is as follows: KAGVTQTPRYLIKTRGQQVTLSCSPISGHRSVSWYQQTPGQGLQFLFEYFSETQRNKGNFPGRFSGRQFSNSRSEMNVSTLELGDSALYLCASRRDSSSDEQFFGPGTRLTVL.

The chain is built from TRBV9 and TRBJ2-7; TRBD2 matches at 11 bases. Trimming removed 2 bases from V and 5 bases from J; junction bases left unmatched: 3. This CDR3 has 14 amino acids. Germline loops: CDR1 SGDLS, CDR2 YYNGEE. In DNA, the CDR3 is TGTGCCAGCAGCGTCACTAGCGGGAGTAACGAGCAGTACTTC. Translating gives CASSVTSGSNEQYF.